The T cell receptor (beta chain) described here comes from a study of shared clonotypes between healthy human individuals. Study as a whole: Per donor, CD8 memory used one plate, CD8 naive used two, CD4 memory used three and CD4 naive used three. Study observations and caveats: Only blood underwent sampling, and tissue repertoires likely differ. Genetic and exposure-history diversity was limited by the small donor number.

TCRdb keeps only in-frame clones here, not all; method: immunoSEQ multiplex PCR. This sample has under 2,000,000 clones, with about 94% found just once. With 4 bases clipped from V and 3 bases from J, the junction kept 15 bases outside the gene matches. The germline V gene has CDR1 SGHTA and CDR2 FQGNSA. The CDR3 contains 18 residues. Worth noting for this clone: The antigen remains unidentified.

The naive CD8 subset, CD45RO-negative cells positively selected for CCR7, excluded terminally differentiated effector memory CD45RA+ cells. Source material: naive CD8+ T cells sorted from blood. This clonotype was obtained from a man between 18 and 29 years old in good health. The rearrangement joins TRBV7-2 to TRBJ2-3; TRBD2 matches 8 bases. This CDR3 is CASSWIPGKSGSTDTQYF. In DNA, the CDR3 is TGTGCCAGCAGCTGGATCCCAGGGAAAAGCGGGAGTACAGATACGCAGTATTTT.